A single count supports the clone carrying this T cell receptor beta chain. Isolation yielded PBMCs, at least 6 million per sample, in every case. RNA extraction gave at least 5 micrograms of total RNA per sample. The entry originates in a study of blood T cells in healthy people across ages. With a J-beta primer mix and a sample-barcoded 5' primer, a second PCR ran about 7 to 12 cycles. TCRdb redid the calling of the 5' RACE reads with MiXCR, one entry per CDR3 protein. The repertoire holds 1.5 million to 2 million distinct CDR3 sequences, 28% seen once, with less than 9.5% in the top ten. Deletions cut 1 base from V and 7 bases from J, with 5 bases between. The CDR3 consists of 11 residues. Germline V lookup: CDR1 GTSNPN, CDR2 SVGIG (reference sequence).

This TCR was recovered from a woman in her twenties or thirties in good health. The sequencing input was blood. The rearrangement joins TRBV30 to TRBJ2-1; unclear D gene. CDR3 protein: CAWSDRNEQFF. The CDR3 DNA reads TGTGCCTGGAGTGACAGAAATGAGCAGTTCTTC.